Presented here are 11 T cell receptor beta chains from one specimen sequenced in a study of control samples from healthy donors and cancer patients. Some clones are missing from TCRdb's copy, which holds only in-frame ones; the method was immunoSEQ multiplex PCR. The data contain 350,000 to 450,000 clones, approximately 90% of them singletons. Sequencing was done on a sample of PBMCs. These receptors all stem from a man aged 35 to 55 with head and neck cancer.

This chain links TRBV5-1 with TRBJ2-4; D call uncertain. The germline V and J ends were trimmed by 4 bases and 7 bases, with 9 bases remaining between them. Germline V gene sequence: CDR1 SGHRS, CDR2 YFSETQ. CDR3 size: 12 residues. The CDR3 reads CASSADTNIQYF. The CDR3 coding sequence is TGCGCCAGCAGCGCAGACACGAACATTCAGTACTTC. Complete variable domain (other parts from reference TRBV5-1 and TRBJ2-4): KAGVTQTPRYLIKTRGQQVTLSCSPISGHRSVSWYQQTPGQGLQFLFEYFSETQRNKGNFPGRFSGRQFSNSRSEMNVSTLELGDSALYLCASSADTNIQYFGAGTRLSVL.

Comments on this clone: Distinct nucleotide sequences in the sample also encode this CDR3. The CDR3 coding sequence is TGTGCCAGCAGTTTTCTCAGGGGAACCTCGGGGGGGCAAACCGGGGAGCTGTTTTTT. It is translated as CASSFLRGTSGGQTGELFF. This chain uses TRBV28 with TRBJ2-2; 8 positions match TRBD2. There are 19 residues in the CDR3. Germline assignment: CDR1 MDHEN and CDR2 SYDVKM. V gave up 3 bases and J gave up 5 bases; unmatched junction bases: 17. Drawing the rest from reference TRBV28 and TRBJ2-2, the complete variable domain is DVKVTQSSRYLVKRTGEKVFLECVQDMDHENMFWYRQDPGLGLRLIYFSYDVKMKEKGDIPEGYSVSREKKERFSLILESASTNQTSMYLCASSFLRGTSGGQTGELFFGEGSRLTVL.

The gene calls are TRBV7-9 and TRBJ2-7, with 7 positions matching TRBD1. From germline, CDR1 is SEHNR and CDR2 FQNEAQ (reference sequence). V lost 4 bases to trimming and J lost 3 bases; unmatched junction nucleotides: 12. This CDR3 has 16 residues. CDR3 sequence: CASSSDRGQNVYEQYF. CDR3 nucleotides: TGTGCCAGCAGCTCAGATAGGGGGCAGAACGTCTACGAGCAGTACTTC.

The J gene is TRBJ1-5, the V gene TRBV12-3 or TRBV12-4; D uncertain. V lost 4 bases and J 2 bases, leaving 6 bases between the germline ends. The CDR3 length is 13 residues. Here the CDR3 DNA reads TGTGCCAGCAGTTACCGGGGCAATCAGCCCCAGCATTTT. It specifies CASSYRGNQPQHF.

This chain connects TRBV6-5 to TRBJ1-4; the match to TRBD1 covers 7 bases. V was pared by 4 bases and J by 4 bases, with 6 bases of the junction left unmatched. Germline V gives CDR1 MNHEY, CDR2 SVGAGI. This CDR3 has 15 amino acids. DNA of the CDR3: TGTGCCAGCAGTTCCGCGACAGGGATTAATGAAAAACTGTTTTTT. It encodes CASSSATGINEKLFF.

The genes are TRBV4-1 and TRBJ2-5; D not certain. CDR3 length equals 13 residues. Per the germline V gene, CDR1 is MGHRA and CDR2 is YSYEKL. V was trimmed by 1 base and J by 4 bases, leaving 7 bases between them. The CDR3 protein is CASSQVYRETQYF. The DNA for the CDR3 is TGCGCCAGCAGCCAAGTCTATAGAGAGACCCAGTACTTC.

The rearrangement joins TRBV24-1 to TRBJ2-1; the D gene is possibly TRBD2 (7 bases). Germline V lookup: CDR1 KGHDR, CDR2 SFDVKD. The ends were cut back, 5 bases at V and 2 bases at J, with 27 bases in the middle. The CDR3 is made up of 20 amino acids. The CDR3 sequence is CATSGNRDTGAGAPYNEQFF. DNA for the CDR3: TGTGCCACCAGTGGAAACCGGGACACCGGCGCGGGAGCGCCCTACAATGAGCAGTTCTTC.

The DNA for the CDR3 is TGTGCCAGCCTAATGGGGGTTTACGCTGAAGCTTTCTTT. It specifies CASLMGVYAEAFF. The chain recombines TRBV6-5 with TRBJ1-1, with TRBD1 as a possible D gene (5 bases). The V and J ends lost 8 bases and 6 bases respectively, with 16 bases between them. The CDR3 is 13 amino acids. Germline lookup yields CDR1 MNHEY and CDR2 SVGAGI.

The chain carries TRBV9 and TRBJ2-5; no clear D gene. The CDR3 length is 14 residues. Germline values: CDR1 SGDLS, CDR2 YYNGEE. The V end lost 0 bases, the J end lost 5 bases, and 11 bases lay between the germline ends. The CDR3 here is CASSVGARDETQYF. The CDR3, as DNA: TGTGCCAGCAGCGTAGGGGCTAGAGATGAGACCCAGTACTTC.

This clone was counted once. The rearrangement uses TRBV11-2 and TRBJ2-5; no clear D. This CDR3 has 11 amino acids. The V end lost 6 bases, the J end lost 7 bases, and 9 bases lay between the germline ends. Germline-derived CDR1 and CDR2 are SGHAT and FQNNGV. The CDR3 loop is CASSRLGTQYF. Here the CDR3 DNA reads TGTGCCAGCAGTAGGCTAGGGACCCAGTACTTC.

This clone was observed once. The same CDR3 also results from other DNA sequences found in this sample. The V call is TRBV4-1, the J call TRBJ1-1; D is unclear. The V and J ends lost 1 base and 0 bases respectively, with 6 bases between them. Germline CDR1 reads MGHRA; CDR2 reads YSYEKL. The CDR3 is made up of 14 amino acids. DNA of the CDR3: TGCGCCAGCAGCCAAGGTCCACTGAACACTGAAGCTTTCTTT. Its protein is CASSQGPLNTEAFF.